These T cell receptor beta chains were read from a single sample in a study of graft-versus-host responses after intestinal transplantation. The table came from immunoSEQ multiplex PCR; TCRdb's copy has only in-frame clones and leaves some out. The repertoire holds tens of thousands of clones, with 82% as singletons. The antigens these receptors bind are not known. Sequenced here: unstimulated CD4+ T cells sorted from spleen or lymph node cells, sampled before intestinal transplant. The receptor set was obtained from a human donor who received an intestinal transplant. The CDR3 runs from the conserved cysteine through the conserved F or W. Fields, in order: clone size, V gene, D gene, J gene, CDR3 DNA, CDR3 protein. D genes are given only for firm matches. Expanded clones are given a class, and other clones once, few, many or no size at all.

>once|TRBV5-5|TRBD1|TRBJ2-5
TGTGCCAGCAGCTTGGCCTCAGGGGGAGAGACCCAGTACTTC
CASSLASGGETQYF
>NA|TRBV28|NA|TRBJ2-1
TGTGCCAGCAGCATACTCGGAACTGAGCAGTTCTTC
CASSILGTEQFF
>NA|TRBV4-1|TRBD2|TRBJ2-7
TGCGCCAGCAGCCGCGTTACGAGCGGGAGCGGGTACGAGCAGTACTTC
CASSRVTSGSGYEQYF
>NA|TRBV10-3|NA|TRBJ1-2
TGTGCCATCAGGGGGGGCGAAGAAAATGGCTACACCTTC
CAIRGGEENGYTF
>NA|TRBV29-1|NA|TRBJ1-1
TGCAGCGGGGGGTTTAGGAACACTGAAGCTTTCTTT
CSGGFRNTEAFF
>NA|TRBV28|TRBD1|TRBJ1-5
TGTGCCAGCAGTCCAACTGGCAGGGGGTTTCAGCCCCAGCATTTT
CASSPTGRGFQPQHF
>NA|TRBV2|NA|TRBJ1-4
TGTGCCAGCAGTGAAGAAGAAAAACTGTTTTTT
CASSEEEKLFF
>NA|TRBV5-1|NA|TRBJ1-4
TGCGCCAGCAGCTTGTCGAGCGGGAGGGCAACTAATGAAAAACTGTTTTTT
CASSLSSGRATNEKLFF
>once|TRBV5-1|NA|TRBJ2-1
TGCGCCAGCAGCTTGGCCAGGGCCGTGGGCTCCTACAATGAGCAGTTCTTC
CASSLARAVGSYNEQFF
>NA|TRBV18|NA|TRBJ2-3
TGTGCCAGCACAGGACTCGGCTCCACAGATACGCAGTATTTT
CASTGLGSTDTQYF
>NA|TRBV9|NA|TRBJ1-5
TGTGCCAGCAGCGCAAAGGATCCGGTAAATTGTAGCAATCAGCCCCAGCATTTT
CASSAKDPVNCSNQPQHF
>NA|TRBV29-1|TRBD1|TRBJ1-2
TGCAGCGCCGCGACAGGGTTTGGCTATGGCTACACCTTC
CSAATGFGYGYTF
>NA|TRBV6-1|NA|TRBJ1-1
TGTGCCAGCAGTGACAAAAAAGGGGCCCTGAGGGCTTTAGGCACTGAAGCTTTCTTT
CASSDKKGALRALGTEAFF
>NA|TRBV11-2|NA|TRBJ2-7
TGTGCCAGCAGCTTAGGGGTGAGGGCCGAGGACGAGCAGTACTTC
CASSLGVRAEDEQYF
>NA|TRBV10-3|NA|TRBJ2-5
TGTGCCATCCGGGGCCCCCTACAGACCCAGTACTTC
CAIRGPLQTQYF
>NA|TRBV19|NA|TRBJ2-7
TGTGCCAGTAGTCGGACGGGTAGCTCCTACGAGCAGTACTTC
CASSRTGSSYEQYF
>NA|TRBV29-1|TRBD2|TRBJ2-3
TGCAGCACCGCCCCAGCGGGGGTCCGAGATACGCAGTATTTT
CSTAPAGVRDTQYF
>NA|TRBV6-1|NA|TRBJ1-5
TGTGCCAGCATGGGGAAGGGATGGGGCAATCAGCCCCAGCATTTT
CASMGKGWGNQPQHF
>NA|TRBV19|NA|TRBJ1-1
TGTGCCAGTAGTATTGTACAGGAGTATCGCGCTGTTGAAGCTTTCTTT
CASSIVQEYRAVEAFF
>once|TRBV5-6|NA|TRBJ2-1
TGTGCCAGCCACAGGCTCCTAGGGAGCTCCTACAATGAGCAGTTCTTC
CASHRLLGSSYNEQFF
>NA|TRBV6-5|NA|TRBJ2-7
TGTGCCAGCAGTCCCCGGGCTCCCCAGGGAGAGCAGTACTTC
CASSPRAPQGEQYF
>NA|TRBV9|NA|TRBJ2-1
TGTGCCAGCAGCGTAGCGACCAAAGTGGACGAGCAGTTCTTC
CASSVATKVDEQFF
>NA|TRBV5-4|NA|TRBJ2-3
TGTGCCAGCAGCTTAGCGGTCCACACAGATACGCAGTATTTT
CASSLAVHTDTQYF
>NA|TRBV7-3|NA|TRBJ2-5
TGTGCCAGCAGCCCGACGGGGCAAGGAGAGACCCAGTACTTC
CASSPTGQGETQYF
>NA|TRBV5-4|TRBD1|TRBJ2-7
TGTGCCAGCAGCGTGGGGACAGGGAGGTCCTACGAGCAGTACTTC
CASSVGTGRSYEQYF
>NA|TRBV5-6|NA|TRBJ1-5
TGTGCCAGCAGCTTGGCCTCGGGCGGGAAACAGCCCCAGCATTTT
CASSLASGGKQPQHF
>NA|TRBV5-4|NA|TRBJ1-3
TGTGCCAGCAGCAAAGACGTTGGAAACACCATATATTTT
CASSKDVGNTIYF
>NA|TRBV7-9|NA|TRBJ1-3
TGTGCCAGCAGCTCGCAGGGGAATGGAAACACCATATATTTT
CASSSQGNGNTIYF
>NA|TRBV5-1|TRBD1|TRBJ2-1
TGCGCCAGCAGCTTGGCCGGGGACAGGAATAATGAGCAGTTCTTC
CASSLAGDRNNEQFF
>NA|TRBV5-8|NA|TRBJ1-4
TGTGCCAGCAGCCTCCTGCATGACATTGTTAATGAAAAACTGTTTTTT
CASSLLHDIVNEKLFF
>NA|TRBV18|NA|TRBJ1-1
TGTGCCAGCTCACCTGGGACACCGAACACTGAAGCTTTCTTT
CASSPGTPNTEAFF
>few|TRBV5-4|TRBD1|TRBJ2-7
TGTGCCAGCAGGCGGGACAGGGAATTCTACGAGCAGTACTTC
CASRRDREFYEQYF
>few|TRBV19|NA|TRBJ1-1
TGTGCCAGTAGTATAGTGGGCCTTAACACTGAAGCTTTCTTT
CASSIVGLNTEAFF
>NA|TRBV11-2|NA|TRBJ2-2
TGTGCCAGCAGCCCGGGGGCCGGGGAGCTGTTTTTT
CASSPGAGELFF
>NA|TRBV4-1|NA|TRBJ1-5
TGCGCCAGCAGCCGACTTGGGACATCTAATCAGCCCCAGCATTTT
CASSRLGTSNQPQHF
>NA|TRBV10-2|NA|TRBJ2-3
TGCGCCAGCAGCCCCCTGTGGAGCGGAATCACAGATACGCAGTATTTT
CASSPLWSGITDTQYF
>NA|TRBV6-5|NA|TRBJ1-6
TGTGCCAGCAGTTACTCGAACCGGGTAGGATCACCCCTCCACTTT
CASSYSNRVGSPLHF
>NA|TRBV5-5|NA|TRBJ2-5
TGTGCCAGCAGCCCCCCCCTTGGGAAGAGAACCGGTGTTGGGGAGACCCAGTACTTC
CASSPPLGKRTGVGETQYF
>NA|TRBV6-5|NA|TRBJ2-1
TGTGCCAGCAGCTGGAGTGGGGGTAATGAGCAGTTCTTC
CASSWSGGNEQFF
>NA|TRBV21-1|NA|TRBJ1-2
TGTGCCAGCAGCAAAGGGTTGGTCAGAAGCTATGGCTACACCTTC
CASSKGLVRSYGYTF
>NA|TRBV7-2|TRBD2|TRBJ2-1
TGTGCCAGCAGCCCGAGCGGGAACAATGAGCAGTTCTTC
CASSPSGNNEQFF
>NA|TRBV28|NA|TRBJ2-7
TGTGCCAGCAGTCCACCGGGACGGTTCGGCTACGAGCAGTACTTC
CASSPPGRFGYEQYF
>few|TRBV5-8|TRBD1|TRBJ2-5
TGTGCCAGCAGCTTCGCCCCCCGGACAGGACAAGAGACCCAGTACTTC
CASSFAPRTGQETQYF
>NA|TRBV19|NA|TRBJ2-5
TGTGCCAGTAGTATGGGCGGTTACCAAGAGACCCAGTACTTC
CASSMGGYQETQYF
>NA|TRBV6-5|NA|TRBJ1-2
TGTGCCAGCACCCCAGGTCAGGGAACCTACACCTTC
CASTPGQGTYTF
>NA|TRBV5-4|NA|TRBJ2-7
TGTGCCAGCAGCTTGGGGCCTGGAGCACCCTACGAGCAGTACTTC
CASSLGPGAPYEQYF
>NA|TRBV2|NA|TRBJ1-2
TGTGCCAGCAGTTCCCGGGTCGCGGAAGGCTACACCTTC
CASSSRVAEGYTF
>NA|TRBV10-2|TRBD2|TRBJ2-5
TGCGCCAGCAGTGTGCGAGCGGGGGGGCCGGGAGAGACCCAGTACTTC
CASSVRAGGPGETQYF
>NA|TRBV6-1|NA|TRBJ1-6
TGTGCCAGCAGGGGTGCGGGGTCCTATAATTCACCCCTCCACTTT
CASRGAGSYNSPLHF
>NA|TRBV5-4|TRBD1|TRBJ1-3
TGTGCCAGCAGCTCAGAGGGGGCTTCCTCTGGAAACACCATATATTTT
CASSSEGASSGNTIYF
>NA|TRBV7-3|NA|TRBJ2-2
TGTGCCAGCAGCTTAATGGTACCCGGGGAGCTGTTTTTT
CASSLMVPGELFF
>NA|TRBV2|NA|TRBJ1-4
TGTGCCAGCAAACGGACAGCCTACGCGACTAATGAAAAACTGTTTTTT
CASKRTAYATNEKLFF
>NA|TRBV20-1|TRBD2|TRBJ2-7
TGCAGCCCGACTAGCGCTTACGAGCAGTACTTC
CSPTSAYEQYF
>few|TRBV5-4|TRBD1|TRBJ2-5
TGTGCCAGCAGATCAACCGGGACAGCAGAGACCCAGTACTTC
CASRSTGTAETQYF
>NA|TRBV4-1|TRBD2|TRBJ2-1
TGCGCCAGCAGCCAAGCGGGGGGACCATACAATGAGCAGTTCTTC
CASSQAGGPYNEQFF
>NA|TRBV5-1|NA|TRBJ1-4
TGCGCCAGCAGCGCGGACAGCGCCAATGAAAAACTGTTTTTT
CASSADSANEKLFF
>NA|TRBV2|NA|TRBJ2-6
TGTGCCAGGACCGGGTCCCTTTTCTCTGGGGCCAACGTCCTGACTTTC
CARTGSLFSGANVLTF
>NA|TRBV6-1|TRBD1|TRBJ1-3
TGTGCCAGCAGAGAGACAGGGGGCTCTGGAAACACCATATATTTT
CASRETGGSGNTIYF
>NA|TRBV5-5|NA|TRBJ2-1
TGTGCCAGCAGCTCCTCCGTGAGCCCCACCTACAATGAGCAGTTCTTC
CASSSSVSPTYNEQFF